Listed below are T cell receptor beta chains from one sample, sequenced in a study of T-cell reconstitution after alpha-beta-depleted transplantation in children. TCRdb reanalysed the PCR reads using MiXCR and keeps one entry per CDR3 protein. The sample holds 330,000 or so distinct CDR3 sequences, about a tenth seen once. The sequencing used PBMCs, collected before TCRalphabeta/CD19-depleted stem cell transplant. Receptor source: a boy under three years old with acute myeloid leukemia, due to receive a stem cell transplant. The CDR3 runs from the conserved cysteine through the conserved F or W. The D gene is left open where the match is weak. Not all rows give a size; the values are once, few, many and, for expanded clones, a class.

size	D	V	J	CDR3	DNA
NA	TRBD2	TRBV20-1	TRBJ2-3	CSANGRGHGRTGTDTQYF	TGCAGTGCTAACGGGAGGGGCCACGGGCGCACAGGCACAGATACGCAGTATTTT
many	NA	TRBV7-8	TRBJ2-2	CASSLVVTPNTGELFF	TGTGCCAGCAGCTTAGTTGTGACACCGAACACCGGGGAGCTGTTTTTT
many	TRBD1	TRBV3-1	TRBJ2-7	CASSPGQGVIGYEQYF	TGTGCCAGCAGCCCCGGACAGGGTGTGATAGGCTACGAGCAGTACTTC
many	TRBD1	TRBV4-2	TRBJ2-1	CASSQGTGYNEQFF	TGTGCCAGCAGCCAAGGGACAGGTTACAATGAGCAGTTCTTC
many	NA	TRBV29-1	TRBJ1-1	CSVEPMNTEAFF	TGCAGCGTTGAACCGATGAACACTGAAGCTTTCTTT
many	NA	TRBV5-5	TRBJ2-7	CASSLRTDYEQYF	TGTGCCAGCAGCTTGAGGACAGACTACGAGCAGTACTTC
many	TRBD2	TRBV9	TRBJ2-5	CASSVAAGGSWETQYF	TGTGCCAGCAGCGTAGCCGCGGGAGGAAGTTGGGAGACCCAGTACTTC
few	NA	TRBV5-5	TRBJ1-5	CATSLARVNQPQHF	TGTGCCACCAGCTTGGCCAGGGTCAATCAGCCCCAGCATTTT
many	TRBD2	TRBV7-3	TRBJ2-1	CASSLNGRAYNEQFF	TGTGCCAGCAGCTTAAACGGGAGGGCCTACAATGAGCAGTTCTTC
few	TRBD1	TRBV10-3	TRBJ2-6	CAISERDRAGANVLTF	TGTGCCATCAGTGAGCGGGACAGGGCTGGGGCCAACGTCCTGACTTTC
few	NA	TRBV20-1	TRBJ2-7	CSTRGGASYEQYF	TGCAGTACTAGGGGGGGGGCCTCCTACGAGCAGTACTTC
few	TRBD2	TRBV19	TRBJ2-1	CASSMTSGSSYNEQFF	TGTGCCAGTAGTATGACTAGCGGCAGCTCCTACAATGAGCAGTTCTTC
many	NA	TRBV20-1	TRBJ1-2	CSARDFDYLGYGYTF	TGCAGTGCTAGAGATTTCGATTACCTGGGCTATGGCTACACCTTC
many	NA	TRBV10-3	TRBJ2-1	CAISEPTTSDVQFF	TGTGCCATCAGTGAGCCAACCACTAGTGATGTGCAGTTCTTC
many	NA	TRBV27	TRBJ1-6	CASSEGGSPLHF	TGTGCCAGCAGCGAGGGGGGTTCACCCCTCCACTTT
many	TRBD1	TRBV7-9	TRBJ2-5	CASSDLGQAQETQYF	TGTGCCAGCAGCGACCTGGGACAGGCACAAGAGACCCAGTACTTC
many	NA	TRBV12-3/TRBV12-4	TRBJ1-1	CASSLGGLRGAEAFF	TGTGCCAGCAGTTTAGGGGGGCTTCGGGGGGCTGAAGCTTTCTTT
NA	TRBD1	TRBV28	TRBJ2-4	CASRRQGIAKNIQYF	TGTGCCAGCAGGCGACAGGGAATAGCCAAAAACATTCAGTACTTC